The clone carrying this TCR beta chain was observed a single time. TCRdb used MiXCR to reprocess the 5' RACE reads, holding one entry per CDR3 protein. The sample holds some 570,000 distinct CDR3 sequences, more than 20% seen once. The CDR3 runs to 13 residues. Germline V gene data show CDR1 as SEHNR and CDR2 as FQNEAQ (reference sequence). V gave up 5 bases and J gave up 4 bases, with 12 bases separating them. The data were obtained in a study of identical twins. The same specimen was also included in a second study, on yellow fever vaccine responses in identical twins.

The sequence derives from a woman under 30 in good health. Sequencing used CD4+ T cells sorted from blood. This chain connects TRBV7-9 to TRBJ2-7; D perhaps matches TRBD1 (5 bases). The CDR3: CASSLQRGYEQYF. The DNA of the CDR3 is TGTGCCAGCAGCCTCCAAAGGGGATACGAGCAGTACTTC. Combining the CDR3 with reference TRBV7-9 and TRBJ2-7 gives the whole variable domain DTGVSQNPRHKITKRGQNVTFRCDPISEHNRLYWYRQTLGQGPEFLTYFQNEAQLEKSRLLSDRFSAERPKGSFSTLEIQRTEQGDSAMYLCASSLQRGYEQYFGPGTRLTVT.